Listed below are T cell receptor beta chains from one sample, sequenced in a study of blood T cell repertoires in COVID-19. Generated by immunoSEQ multiplex PCR, the TCRdb table keeps only in-frame clones and is missing some. The table has about 200,000 clones, roughly 89% seen once. Material: PBMCs or T cells enriched from blood (not recorded which). The receptors were gathered from a woman aged 25 to 39 with acute COVID-19. Each CDR3 is given with its conserved first and last residue. The D gene is left open where the match is weak. Clone size is stated in some rows and not others, as once, few, many or a class when expanded.

D: .; J: TRBJ2-7; V: TRBV3-1/TRBV3-2; size: .; CDR3: CASSQGGGPGAYEQYF; DNA: TGTGCCAGCAGCCAAGGGGGGGGGCCAGGGGCCTACGAGCAGTACTTC
D: .; J: TRBJ2-7; V: TRBV18; size: once; CDR3: CASSPPSQGKGEQYF; DNA: TGTGCCAGCTCACCTCCTTCTCAGGGGAAGGGGGAGCAGTACTTC
D: TRBD1; J: TRBJ1-1; V: TRBV6-5; size: few; CDR3: CASNVGRARGAEAFF; DNA: TGTGCCAGCAACGTTGGCAGGGCCAGGGGGGCTGAAGCTTTCTTT
D: .; J: TRBJ1-5; V: TRBV27; size: .; CDR3: CASSGGASQPQHF; DNA: TGTGCCAGCAGTGGGGGGGCGTCTCAGCCCCAGCATTTT
D: TRBD1; J: TRBJ2-7; V: TRBV7-3; size: .; CDR3: CASSPGQGYYEQYF; DNA: TGTGCCAGCAGCCCGGGACAGGGCTACTACGAGCAGTACTTC
D: TRBD1; J: TRBJ1-2; V: TRBV15; size: .; CDR3: CATSRPSGQGSYTF; DNA: TGTGCCACCAGCAGACCTTCGGGACAGGGGTCCTACACCTTC
D: TRBD2; J: TRBJ2-5; V: TRBV9; size: .; CDR3: CASSTRGSGGQETQYF; DNA: TGTGCCAGCAGCACCCGGGGGAGCGGGGGGCAAGAGACCCAGTACTTC
D: .; J: TRBJ1-5; V: TRBV7-2; size: .; CDR3: CASSLGGDQPQHF; DNA: TGTGCCAGCAGCTTAGGCGGGGATCAGCCCCAGCATTTT
D: .; J: TRBJ2-1; V: TRBV11-1; size: .; CDR3: CASRPRFSYNEQFF; DNA: TGTGCCAGCAGACCCAGGTTCTCCTACAATGAGCAGTTCTTC
D: TRBD1; J: TRBJ1-2; V: TRBV5-1; size: .; CDR3: CASSLETGGGGYTF; DNA: TGCGCCAGCAGCTTGGAGACAGGGGGCGGTGGCTACACCTTC
D: .; J: TRBJ2-6; V: TRBV19; size: .; CDR3: CASMSMGASSGANVLTF; DNA: TGTGCCAGTATGTCGATGGGGGCATCCTCTGGGGCCAACGTCCTGACTTTC
D: TRBD2; J: TRBJ2-3; V: TRBV6-4; size: .; CDR3: CASSGGAKDTQYF; DNA: TGTGCCAGCAGCGGGGGGGCCAAGGATACGCAGTATTTT